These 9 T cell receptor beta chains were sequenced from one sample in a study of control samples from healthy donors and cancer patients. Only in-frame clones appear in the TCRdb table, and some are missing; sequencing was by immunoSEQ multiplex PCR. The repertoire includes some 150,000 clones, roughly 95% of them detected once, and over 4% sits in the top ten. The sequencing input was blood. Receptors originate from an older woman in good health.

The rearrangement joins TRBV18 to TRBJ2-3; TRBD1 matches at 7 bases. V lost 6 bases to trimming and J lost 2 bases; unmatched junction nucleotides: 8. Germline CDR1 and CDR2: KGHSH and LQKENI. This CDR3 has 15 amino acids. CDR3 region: CASSQSTGSTDTQYF. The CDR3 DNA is TGTGCCAGCTCCCAATCGACAGGGTCCACAGATACGCAGTATTTT.

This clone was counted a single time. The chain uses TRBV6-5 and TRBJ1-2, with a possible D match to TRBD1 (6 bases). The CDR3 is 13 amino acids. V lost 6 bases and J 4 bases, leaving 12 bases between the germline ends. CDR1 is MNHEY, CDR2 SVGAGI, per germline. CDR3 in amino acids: CASSADRSYGYTF. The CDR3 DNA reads TGTGCCAGCAGCGCAGACAGGTCCTATGGCTACACCTTC.

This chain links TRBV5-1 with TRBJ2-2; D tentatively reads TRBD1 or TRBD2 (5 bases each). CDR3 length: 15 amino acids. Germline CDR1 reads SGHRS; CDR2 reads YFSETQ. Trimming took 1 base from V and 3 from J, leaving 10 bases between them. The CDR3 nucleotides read TGCGCCAGCAGCTTGTTTCAGGGAGACACCGGGGAGCTGTTTTTT. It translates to CASSLFQGDTGELFF.

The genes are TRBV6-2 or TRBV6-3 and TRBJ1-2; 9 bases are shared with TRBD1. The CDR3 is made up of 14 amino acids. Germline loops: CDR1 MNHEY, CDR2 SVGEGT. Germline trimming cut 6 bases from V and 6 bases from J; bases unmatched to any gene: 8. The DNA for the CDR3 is TGTGCCAGCAGCGGACAGGGGATGAGTCATGGCTACACCTTC. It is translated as CASSGQGMSHGYTF.

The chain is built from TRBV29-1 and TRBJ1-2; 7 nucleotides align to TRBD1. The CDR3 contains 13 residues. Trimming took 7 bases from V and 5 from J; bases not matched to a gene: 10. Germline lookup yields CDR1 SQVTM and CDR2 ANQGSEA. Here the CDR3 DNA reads TGCAGCGCAGACAGGGCGCAGGGGTATGGCTACACCTTC. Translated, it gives CSADRAQGYGYTF.

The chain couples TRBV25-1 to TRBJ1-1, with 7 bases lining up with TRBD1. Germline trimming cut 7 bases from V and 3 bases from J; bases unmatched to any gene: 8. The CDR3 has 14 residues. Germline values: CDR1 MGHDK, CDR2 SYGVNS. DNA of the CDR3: TGTGCCAGCACCCCACAGGGGTATTACACTGAAGCTTTCTTT. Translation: CASTPQGYYTEAFF.

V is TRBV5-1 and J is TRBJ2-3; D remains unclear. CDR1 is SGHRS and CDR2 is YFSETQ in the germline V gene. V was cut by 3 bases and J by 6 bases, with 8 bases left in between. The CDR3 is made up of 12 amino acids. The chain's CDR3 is CASSSLEDTQYF. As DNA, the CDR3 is TGCGCCAGCAGCTCGCTTGAGGATACGCAGTATTTT.

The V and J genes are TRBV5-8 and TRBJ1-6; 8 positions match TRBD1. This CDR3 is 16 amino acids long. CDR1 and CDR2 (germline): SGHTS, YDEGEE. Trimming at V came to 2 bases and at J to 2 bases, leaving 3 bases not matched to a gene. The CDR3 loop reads CASSLGDRPYNSPLHF. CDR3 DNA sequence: TGTGCCAGCAGCTTAGGGGACAGGCCCTATAATTCACCCCTCCACTTT. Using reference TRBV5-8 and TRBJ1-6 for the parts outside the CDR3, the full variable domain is EAGVTQSPTHLIKTRGQQATLRCSPISGHTSVYWYQQALGLGLQFLLWYDEGEERNRGNFPPRFSGRQFPNYSSELNVNALELEDSALYLCASSLGDRPYNSPLHFGNGTRLTVT.

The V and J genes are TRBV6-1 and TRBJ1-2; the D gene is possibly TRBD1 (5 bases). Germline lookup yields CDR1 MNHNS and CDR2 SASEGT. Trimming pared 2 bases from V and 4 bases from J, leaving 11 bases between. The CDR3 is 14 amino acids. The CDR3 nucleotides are TGTGCCAGCAGTGAATCCGGCAGGGCCTATGGCTACACCTTC. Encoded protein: CASSESGRAYGYTF.